These 20 T cell receptor beta chains share one sample of origin, sequenced in a study of response to subunit inactivated influenza vaccine. One entry per CDR3 protein, called by TCRdb with MiXCR from the RT-PCR reads. This table holds roughly 620,000 distinct CDR3 sequences, around 11% found once. The same data also contributed to another study, on T cells expressing NK-cell markers. That study reports: Generation of TCR beta cDNA was performed by 5'RACE template switching incorporating UMIs.

The source material was PBMCs from blood, sampled on the day of vaccination. These receptor sequences come from a man aged 45-65 years who received an inactivated influenza vaccine.

This clonotype was picked up a small number of times. The CDR3 DNA sequence: TGTGCCAGCAGTTACTCGGTGTCAGCTCTGGGCGGGGAGCTGTTTTTT. Encoded protein: CASSYSVSALGGELFF. This chain links TRBV6-5 with TRBJ2-2; D is ambiguous. The CDR3 sequence is 16 residues long. Trimming pared 0 bases from V and 7 bases from J, leaving 15 bases between. Germline V gene sequence: CDR1 MNHEY, CDR2 SVGAGI.

J is TRBJ2-5 and V is TRBV29-1; TRBD2 is a possible D gene (6 bases). V was pared by 6 bases and J by 5 bases, with 13 bases between. CDR3 length: 12 residues. Germline lookup yields CDR1 SQVTM and CDR2 ANQGSEA. The CDR3 DNA reads as TGCAGCGTCCGGAGGGGCTGGGAGACCCAGTACTTC. Its translation is CSVRRGWETQYF.

The J gene is TRBJ2-7, the V gene TRBV12-3 or TRBV12-4; D gene uncertain. V lost 5 bases and J 5 bases, leaving 16 bases between the germline ends. The CDR3 runs to 14 residues. Here the CDR3 reads CASSPRTVGNEQYF. The DNA for the CDR3 is TGTGCCAGCAGTCCACGGACCGTGGGGAACGAGCAGTACTTC.

In this sample, this clonotype turned up a few times. The V and J genes are TRBV9 and TRBJ1-2; D possibly corresponds to TRBD1 (6 bases). Germline CDR1 reads SGDLS; CDR2 reads YYNGEE. The CDR3 covers 17 residues. V lost 0 bases to trimming and J lost 7 bases, with 22 bases between them. Here the CDR3 DNA reads TGTGCCAGCAGCGTAGTTCGTGGGGGGTGGGACAAAGCTGGCTACACCTTC. It yields the protein CASSVVRGGWDKAGYTF. Full variable domain (remainder filled in from reference TRBV9 and TRBJ1-2): DSGVTQTPKHLITATGQRVTLRCSPRSGDLSVYWYQQSLDQGLQFLIQYYNGEERAKGNILERFSAQQFPDLHSELNLSSLELGDSALYFCASSVVRGGWDKAGYTFGSGTRLTVV.

V and J are TRBV19 and TRBJ2-5, with TRBD2 identical over 12 bases. After removal of 6 bases from V and 5 bases from J, the junction contained 7 bases not matched to a gene. CDR3 size: 15 residues. CDR1 and CDR2 (germline): LNHDA, SQIVND (reference sequence). As DNA, the CDR3 is TGTGCCAGTAGGACTAGCGGGAGACGGCTGGAGACCCAGTACTTC. Translation: CASRTSGRRLETQYF.

This clonotype was seen repeatedly, ten times or more. The rearrangement uses TRBV28 and TRBJ2-3; D is unresolved. This CDR3 comprises 15 residues. V shed 2 bases and J shed 0 bases, with 9 bases lying between them. CDR1 and CDR2 (germline): MDHEN, SYDVKM. The CDR3 loop reads CASSLPGSSTDTQYF. CDR3 nucleotides: TGTGCCAGCAGTTTACCCGGCTCTAGCACAGATACGCAGTATTTT.

This clonotype was observed a few times. Its ends do not fully match the called genes, so a read error is possible. The V call is TRBV6-5, the J call TRBJ2-1; D is undetermined. The CDR3 extends over 14 amino acids. The V gene's germline CDR1 is MNHEY and CDR2 SVGAGI. The CDR3 DNA sequence: TGTGCCAGCAGTGACTCCCAGGCTTACAATGAGCAGTTCTTC. As protein: CASSDSQAYNEQFF.

The rearrangement uses TRBV6-2 or TRBV6-3 and TRBJ1-1; D not certain. CDR1 and CDR2 (germline): MNHEY, SVGEGT. V shed 8 bases and J shed 4 bases, with 17 bases lying between them. The CDR3 consists of 14 residues. The CDR3 reads CASSRGVAGTEAFF. The CDR3 coding sequence is TGTGCCAGCTCCCGCGGGGTCGCAGGCACTGAAGCTTTCTTT.

The J gene is TRBJ2-1, the V gene TRBV6-1, with TRBD1 matching over 7 bases. Trimming at V came to 4 bases and at J to 11 bases, leaving 5 bases not matched to a gene. CDR3 length equals 12 residues. CDR1 is MNHNS, CDR2 SASEGT, per germline. CDR3 bases: TGTGCCAGCAGTGCCTTGACAGGGCAGCAGTTCTTC. Translating gives CASSALTGQQFF.

This clonotype was seen a handful of times. The V and J genes are TRBV20-1 and TRBJ2-2; D perhaps matches TRBD2 (5 bases). The V end was cut by 5 bases, the J end by 1 base, with 8 bases between. The CDR3 sequence is 13 residues long. Germline assignment: CDR1 DFQATT and CDR2 SNEGSKA (reference sequence). DNA for the CDR3: TGCAGTGCTCTAAGCGGGAACACCGGGGAGCTGTTTTTT. This encodes CSALSGNTGELFF.

In this sample, this clonotype turned up a few times. J is TRBJ2-3 and V is TRBV29-1; D uncertain. V was pared by 1 base and J by 2 bases, with 13 bases between. The CDR3 runs to 15 residues. Per germline, CDR1 SQVTM and CDR2 ANQGSEA. CDR3 coding DNA: TGCAGCGTTGAAGGCCCCCCCTGGCTCACAGATACGCAGTATTTT. Its translation: CSVEGPPWLTDTQYF.

The gene calls are TRBV6-1 and TRBJ2-4, with a possible D match to TRBD2 (6 bases). V was shortened by 8 bases and J by 0 bases, with 17 bases between the two germline ends. This CDR3 contains 16 residues. Germline V gene sequence: CDR1 MNHNS, CDR2 SASEGT. CDR3 nucleotide sequence: TGTGCCAGCCGACTAGGGCCAGAACTAGCCAAAAACATTCAGTACTTC. As protein: CASRLGPELAKNIQYF.

The chain carries TRBV20-1 and TRBJ2-1; 7 bases agree with TRBD2. V lost 3 bases, J lost 3 bases, and 11 bases stayed unmatched. Germline-derived CDR1 and CDR2 are DFQATT and SNEGSKA (reference sequence). The CDR3 runs 16 residues. CDR3 nucleotides: TGCAGTGCTAGTCCCCCCGGGACTACTTTCTACAATGAGCAGTTCTTC. It yields the protein CSASPPGTTFYNEQFF.

In its sample, this clonotype was seen many times. The V and J genes are TRBV25-1 and TRBJ2-7; the D gene is possibly TRBD1 (6 bases). V lost 1 base and J 1 base, leaving 11 bases between the germline ends. The CDR3 length is 15 residues. The germline CDR1 and CDR2 sequences are MGHDK and SYGVNS. This CDR3 is CASSESYGQSYEQYF. The CDR3 DNA reads TGTGCCAGCAGTGAATCCTACGGACAGTCCTACGAGCAGTACTTC.

This clonotype was seen more than once but under ten times. This chain connects TRBV27 to TRBJ2-7; 8 positions agree with TRBD2. The length of the CDR3 is 15 residues. Germline-derived CDR1 and CDR2 are MNHEY and SMNVEV (reference sequence). The trim removed 3 bases at V and 6 bases at J, leaving 10 bases unmatched. The CDR3 region has the DNA TGTGCCAGCAGTTTGTCACTAGCGGTCGGGGCCGAGCAGTACTTC. Protein: CASSLSLAVGAEQYF.

This clonotype was counted a few times. V is TRBV18 and J is TRBJ1-2; the D gene is possibly TRBD1 (6 bases). The germline V gene encodes CDR1 KGHSH and CDR2 LQKENI. The CDR3 is 17 amino acids. V gave up 0 bases and J gave up 0 bases, with 14 bases separating them. In DNA, the CDR3 is TGTGCCAGCTCACCACCCCAGGGGCAAAAAGCTAACTATGGCTACACCTTC. Protein: CASSPPQGQKANYGYTF.

This clonotype was seen only a few times. V gene TRBV19 combines with J gene TRBJ2-1; D is perhaps TRBD2 (6 bases). The germline V gene has CDR1 LNHDA and CDR2 SQIVND (reference sequence). V shed 8 bases and J shed 9 bases, with 11 bases lying between them. The CDR3 contains 11 residues. DNA for the CDR3: TGTGCCAGTGCCGCGGAGGGTGAGCAGTTCTTC. Protein sequence: CASAAEGEQFF.

This clonotype has a count of ten or more. The chain carries TRBV28 and TRBJ2-7; possibly TRBD1 or TRBD2 for D (5 bases each). The germline CDR1 and CDR2 sequences are MDHEN and SYDVKM. The CDR3 length is 13 residues. Trimming stripped 8 bases from V and 5 bases from J, with 16 bases between. CDR3 region: CASLTGALHEQYF. CDR3 DNA sequence: TGTGCCAGCCTAACCGGGGCACTCCACGAGCAGTACTTC.

This clonotype occurred a few times. The chain couples TRBV25-1 to TRBJ2-5; D tentatively fits TRBD1 or TRBD2 (6 bases each). Trimming stripped 8 bases from V and 9 bases from J, with 22 bases between. CDR1 is MGHDK and CDR2 is SYGVNS in the germline V gene. The CDR3 has 14 residues. This CDR3 reads CASAPQGRGVAQYF. Written as DNA, the CDR3 is TGTGCCAGCGCCCCTCAGGGTAGGGGGGTGGCCCAGTACTTC.

A few counts support this clonotype. The CDR3 protein is CSADSSNQPQHF. The CDR3 nucleotides are TGCAGTGCCGACAGTAGCAATCAGCCCCAGCATTTT. The chain uses TRBV20-1 and TRBJ1-5; maybe TRBD1 (5 bases). The CDR3 has 12 amino acids. Germline V gene sequence: CDR1 DFQATT, CDR2 SNEGSKA (reference sequence). Trimming removed 6 bases from V and 0 bases from J, with 6 bases in between.